Listed here is a single T cell receptor (beta chain). Its antigen remains unknown. Together with a sample-barcoded 5' primer, a J-beta primer mix was included in a second PCR lasting roughly 6 to 12 cycles. Each CDR3 protein gets one entry after TCRdb re-called the 5' RACE reads with MiXCR. The table shows about 780,000 distinct CDR3 sequences, with about 46% occurring only once. The people who gave samples were healthy Caucasians from Russia, aged about 6 to 100. Extraction of total RNA produced a minimum of 5 micrograms from each sample. These data belong to a study of blood T cells in healthy people across ages. Study results and caveats: Bulk PBMC profiling left naive and antigen-experienced comparisons inconclusive.

The germline CDR1 and CDR2 sequences are SGHRS and YFSETQ. The CDR3 is made up of 17 amino acids. Losses at the gene ends were 0 bases for V and 4 bases for J; bases not matched to a gene: 6. What was sequenced was blood. This clonotype was sampled from an elderly man in good health. J is TRBJ2-1 and V is TRBV5-1, with 11 bases lining up with TRBD2. The CDR3 loop is CASSLEASGRRYNEQFF. The CDR3 DNA follows: TGCGCCAGCAGCTTGGAGGCTAGCGGGAGGAGGTACAATGAGCAGTTCTTC.